This section outlines one T cell receptor (beta chain) sequence together with its context. Its antigen is still unknown. These data come from a study of shared clonotypes between healthy human individuals. The CDR3 is made up of 15 amino acids. V was clipped by 2 bases and J by 7 bases, with 17 bases between them. Per the germline V gene, CDR1 is LGHNA and CDR2 is YNFKEQ. Each cell subset's genomic DNA was divided evenly among several immunoSEQ plates. Some clones are missing from TCRdb's copy, which holds only in-frame ones; the method was immunoSEQ multiplex PCR. The sample records 600,000 to 700,000 clones, 60% to 75% being singletons. Study-level points and caveats: Shared across a handful of donors were 4% to 5% of the naive CD4 clonotypes. Relative to clonotypes present in all four donors, those not shared had lower generation probabilities.

The sample consisted of memory CD4+ T cells sorted from blood. Subset specified: CD45RA-negative fraction. The origin of this receptor is a woman aged 30 to 39 in good health. The chain links TRBV4-2 to TRBJ1-2; D is uncertain. This CDR3 is CASSQQDREIGGYTF. The CDR3 DNA sequence: TGTGCCAGCAGCCAACAAGACCGGGAGATCGGTGGCTACACCTTC.